This TCR beta chain appears in the sequencing data of a study of identical twins. The sample holds a few counts of this clonotype. Using its own MiXCR run on the 5' RACE reads, TCRdb lists one record per CDR3 protein. The sample records under 300,000 distinct CDR3 sequences, approximately 8.3% being singletons. Germline-derived CDR1 and CDR2 are MDHEN and SYDVKM. The ends lost 7 bases at V and 5 bases at J; junction bases unmatched: 10. The CDR3 has 14 residues. The sample was also reused in another study, on yellow fever vaccine responses in identical twins.

Sequenced input: CD8+ T cells sorted from blood. The chain combines TRBV28 with TRBJ2-7; 8 positions agree with TRBD2. The TCR was taken from a young woman in good health. CDR3 protein: CASTGARGVHEQYF. The CDR3 bases are TGTGCCAGCACCGGGGCGCGGGGGGTCCACGAGCAGTACTTC.